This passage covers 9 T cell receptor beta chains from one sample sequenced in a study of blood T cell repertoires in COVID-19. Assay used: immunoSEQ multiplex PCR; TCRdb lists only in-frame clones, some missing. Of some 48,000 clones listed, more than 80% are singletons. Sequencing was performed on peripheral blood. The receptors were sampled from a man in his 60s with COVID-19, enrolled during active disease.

The CDR3 protein is CASSSGLAGPYEQYF. In nucleotides, the CDR3 is TGTGCCAGCAGCTCGGGACTAGCGGGTCCCTACGAGCAGTACTTC. V and J are TRBV9 and TRBJ2-7; TRBD2 aligns across 12 bases. The CDR3 contains 15 residues. In germline, CDR1 is SGDLS, CDR2 YYNGEE. V dropped 4 bases and J dropped 2; count of bases not matched to a gene: 4.

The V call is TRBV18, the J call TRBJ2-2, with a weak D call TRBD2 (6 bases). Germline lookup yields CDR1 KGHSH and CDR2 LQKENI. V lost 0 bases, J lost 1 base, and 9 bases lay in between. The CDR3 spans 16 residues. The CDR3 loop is CASSPPTGVNTGELFF. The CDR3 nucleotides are TGTGCCAGCTCACCACCAACGGGGGTGAACACCGGGGAGCTGTTTTTT.

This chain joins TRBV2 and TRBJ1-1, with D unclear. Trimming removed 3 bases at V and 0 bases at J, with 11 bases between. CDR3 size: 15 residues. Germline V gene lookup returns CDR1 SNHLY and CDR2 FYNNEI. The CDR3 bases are TGTGCCAGCAGTGAGAGGCAGCTCGTGAACACTGAAGCTTTCTTT. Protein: CASSERQLVNTEAFF.

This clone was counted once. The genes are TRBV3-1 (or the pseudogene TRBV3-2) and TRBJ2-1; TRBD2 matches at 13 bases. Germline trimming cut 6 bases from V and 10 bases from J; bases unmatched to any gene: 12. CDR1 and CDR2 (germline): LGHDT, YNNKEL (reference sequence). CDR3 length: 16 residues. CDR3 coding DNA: TGTGCCAGCAGGCGGGGGGGGACTAGCGGGATCGGCGAGCAGTTCTTC. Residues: CASRRGGTSGIGEQFF.

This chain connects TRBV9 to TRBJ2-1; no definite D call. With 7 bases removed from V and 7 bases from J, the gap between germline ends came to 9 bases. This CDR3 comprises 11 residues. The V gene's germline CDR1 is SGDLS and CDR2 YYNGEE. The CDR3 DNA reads TGTGCCAGCCCTCTTGAGAATGAGCAGTTCTTC. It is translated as CASPLENEQFF.

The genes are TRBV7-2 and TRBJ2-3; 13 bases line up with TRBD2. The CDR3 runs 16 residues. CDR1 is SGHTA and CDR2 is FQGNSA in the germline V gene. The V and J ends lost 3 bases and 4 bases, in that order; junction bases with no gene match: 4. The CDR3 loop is CASSFTSGRAADTQYF. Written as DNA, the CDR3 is TGTGCCAGCAGCTTCACTAGCGGGAGGGCCGCAGATACGCAGTATTTT.

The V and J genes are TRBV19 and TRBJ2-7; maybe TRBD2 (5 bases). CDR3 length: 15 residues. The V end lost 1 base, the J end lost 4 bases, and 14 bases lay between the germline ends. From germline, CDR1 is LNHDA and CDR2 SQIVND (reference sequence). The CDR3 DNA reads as TGTGCCAGTAGTATAGTTGAGGGTTCGGAATACGAGCAGTACTTC. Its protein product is CASSIVEGSEYEQYF.

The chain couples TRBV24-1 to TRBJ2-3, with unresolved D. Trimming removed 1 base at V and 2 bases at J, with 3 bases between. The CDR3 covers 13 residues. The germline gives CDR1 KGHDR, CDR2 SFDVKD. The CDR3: CATSDFNTDTQYF. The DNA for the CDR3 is TGTGCCACCAGTGATTTTAACACAGATACGCAGTATTTT.

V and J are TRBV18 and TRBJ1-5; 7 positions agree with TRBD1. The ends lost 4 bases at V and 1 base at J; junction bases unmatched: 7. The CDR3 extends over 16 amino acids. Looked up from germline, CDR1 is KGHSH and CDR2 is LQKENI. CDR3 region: CASSRDGQASNQPQHF. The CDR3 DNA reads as TGTGCCAGCTCACGAGATGGACAGGCAAGCAATCAGCCCCAGCATTTT.